This T cell receptor beta chain was found in a study of cytomegalovirus exposure and HLA in healthy donors. The PCR used 60 Vbeta and 13 Jbeta primers. Produced via immunoSEQ multiplex PCR; TCRdb's table is partial and in-frame only. The repertoire holds 200,000 to 250,000 clones, just under 85% seen once, with about 0.6% in the top ten. The table lists this clone with a count of one. The CDR3 is 16 residues long. V lost 7 bases, J lost 4 bases, and 20 bases lay in between. Germline CDR1 and CDR2: SGHTA and FQGNSA. This TCR was recovered from a woman aged 40 to 55 in good health and CMV-seronegative. The chain combines TRBV7-2 with TRBJ1-3; D is perhaps TRBD1 (5 bases). Sequenced input: PBMCs. In DNA, the CDR3 is TGTGCCAGCACTCGAGACACAGGTCCCTCCGGAAACACCATATATTTT. Amino acid sequence: CASTRDTGPSGNTIYF.